This entry describes one T cell receptor (beta chain). Its antigen is as yet unknown. One end of the junction does not line up with germline, which may come from a read error. CDR3 length: 13 amino acids. Germline lookup yields CDR1 SGHTS and CDR2 YDEGEE. The source material, RNA transcripts, was used to amplify TCR beta CDR3 regions. First-round RT-PCR targeting the TCR CDR3 was performed with the HTBI primer set. MiXCR, run by TCRdb on the multiplex PCR reads, gives a single entry per CDR3 protein. The sample carries 450,000 to 700,000 distinct CDR3 sequences, about 43% recorded once. This record belongs to a study of T cells in Graves' hyperthyroidism and ophthalmopathy. The study's findings and limits: Ophthalmopathy was predicted by the model a median of about 6.7 months ahead of onset.

Diagnosis relied on clinical symptoms, serum thyroxine and TRAb, thyroid ultrasound and orbital computed tomography. The source material was peripheral blood or thyroid tissue (not recorded which). This TCR came from an adult woman with Graves' disease, either hyperthyroidism or ophthalmopathy (not recorded which). The rearrangement links TRBV5-8 to TRBJ1-2; 8 positions agree with TRBD1. The CDR3 DNA is TGTGCCAACAGCTTGGCAGGGGGCCATGGCTACACCTTC. Its protein product is CANSLAGGHGYTF.